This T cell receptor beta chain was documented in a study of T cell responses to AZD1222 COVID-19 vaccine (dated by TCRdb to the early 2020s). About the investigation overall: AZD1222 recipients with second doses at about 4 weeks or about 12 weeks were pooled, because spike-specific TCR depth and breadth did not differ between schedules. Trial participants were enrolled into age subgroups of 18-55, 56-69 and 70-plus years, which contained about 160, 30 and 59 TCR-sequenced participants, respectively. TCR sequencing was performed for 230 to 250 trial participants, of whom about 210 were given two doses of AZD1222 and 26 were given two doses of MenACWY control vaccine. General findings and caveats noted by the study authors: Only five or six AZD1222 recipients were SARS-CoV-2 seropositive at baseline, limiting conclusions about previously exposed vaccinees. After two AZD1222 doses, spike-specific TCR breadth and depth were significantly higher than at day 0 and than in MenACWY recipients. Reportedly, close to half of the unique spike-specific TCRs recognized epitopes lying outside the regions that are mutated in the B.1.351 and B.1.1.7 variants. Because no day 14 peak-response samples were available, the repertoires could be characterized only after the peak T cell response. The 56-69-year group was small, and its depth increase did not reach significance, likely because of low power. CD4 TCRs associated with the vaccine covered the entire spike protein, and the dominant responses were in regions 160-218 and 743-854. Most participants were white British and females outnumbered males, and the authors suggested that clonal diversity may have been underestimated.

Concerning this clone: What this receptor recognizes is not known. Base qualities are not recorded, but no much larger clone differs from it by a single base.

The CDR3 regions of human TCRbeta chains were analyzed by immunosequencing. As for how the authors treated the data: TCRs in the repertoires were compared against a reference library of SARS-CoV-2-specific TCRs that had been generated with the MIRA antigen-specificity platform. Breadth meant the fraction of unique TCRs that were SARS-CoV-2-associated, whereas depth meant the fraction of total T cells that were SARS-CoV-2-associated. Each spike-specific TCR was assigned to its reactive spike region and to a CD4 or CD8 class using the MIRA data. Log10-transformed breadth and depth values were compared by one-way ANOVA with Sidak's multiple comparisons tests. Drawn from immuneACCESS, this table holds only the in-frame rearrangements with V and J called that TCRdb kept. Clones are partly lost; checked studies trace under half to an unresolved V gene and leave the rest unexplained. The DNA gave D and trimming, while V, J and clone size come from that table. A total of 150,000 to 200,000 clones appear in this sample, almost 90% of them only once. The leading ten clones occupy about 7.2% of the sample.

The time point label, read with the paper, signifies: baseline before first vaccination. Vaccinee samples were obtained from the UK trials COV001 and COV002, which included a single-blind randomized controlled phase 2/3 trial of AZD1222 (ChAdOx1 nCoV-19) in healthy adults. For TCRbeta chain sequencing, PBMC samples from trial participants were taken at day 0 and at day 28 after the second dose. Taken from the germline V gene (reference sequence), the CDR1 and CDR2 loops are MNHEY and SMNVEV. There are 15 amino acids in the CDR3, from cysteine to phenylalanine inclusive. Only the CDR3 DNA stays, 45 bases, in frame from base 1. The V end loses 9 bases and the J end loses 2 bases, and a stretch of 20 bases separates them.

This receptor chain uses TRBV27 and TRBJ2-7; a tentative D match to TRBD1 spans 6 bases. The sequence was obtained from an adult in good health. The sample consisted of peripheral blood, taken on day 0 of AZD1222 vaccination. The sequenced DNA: TGTGCCAGGAGCTCTTTCCCCGGGACACCCTACGAGCAGTACTTC. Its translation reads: CARSSFPGTPYEQYF.